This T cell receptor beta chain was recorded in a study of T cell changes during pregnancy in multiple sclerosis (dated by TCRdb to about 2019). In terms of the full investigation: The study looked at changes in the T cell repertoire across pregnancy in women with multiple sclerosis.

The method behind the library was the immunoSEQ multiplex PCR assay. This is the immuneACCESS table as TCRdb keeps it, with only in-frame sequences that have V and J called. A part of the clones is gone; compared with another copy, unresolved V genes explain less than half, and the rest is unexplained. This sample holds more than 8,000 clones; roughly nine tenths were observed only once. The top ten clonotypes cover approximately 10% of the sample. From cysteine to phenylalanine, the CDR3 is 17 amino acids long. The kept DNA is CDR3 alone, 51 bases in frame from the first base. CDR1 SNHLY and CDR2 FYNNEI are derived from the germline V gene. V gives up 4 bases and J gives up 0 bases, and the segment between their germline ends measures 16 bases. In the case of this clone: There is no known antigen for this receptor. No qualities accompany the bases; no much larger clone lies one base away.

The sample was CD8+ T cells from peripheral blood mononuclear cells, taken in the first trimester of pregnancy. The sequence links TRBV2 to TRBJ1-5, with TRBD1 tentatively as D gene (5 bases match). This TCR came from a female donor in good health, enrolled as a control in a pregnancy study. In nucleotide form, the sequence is TGTGCCAGCAGTGCCATCGGCGGGGGTTATAGCAATCAGCCCCAGCATTTT. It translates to CASSAIGGGYSNQPQHF.